The rows below give T cell receptor beta chains drawn from one sample of a study of CD8+CD57+ T cells in acquired aplastic anemia. TCRdb reprocessed the reads with MiXCR, giving one entry per CDR3 protein. The sample includes around 170,000 distinct CDR3 sequences, more than 45% of them seen just once. Sequencing was carried out using sorted CD4+, CD8+, or CD8+CD57+ T cells (not recorded which) from PBMCs. The receptors derive from a human donor with aplastic anemia. CDR3s include the opening cysteine and the closing phenylalanine or tryptophan. D genes are given only for firm matches. Where a row states a size, it is once, few, many or the class of an expanded clone; other rows omit it.

j_call clone_size v_call d_call cdr3_nt cdr3_aa
TRBJ1-1 . TRBV11-3 . TGTGCCCATGTACCCAATACCGGGGACACTGAAGCTTTCTTT CAHVPNTGDTEAFF
TRBJ2-7 few TRBV10-3 . TGTGCCACCTCGCCTCCTGTCCTTAGGGCTAGCCCGCCCTACGAGCAGTACTTC CATSPPVLRASPPYEQYF
TRBJ2-2 few TRBV15 TRBD2 TGTGCCACCAGAAAAGCCGCTAGCGGGAGGGCCTGGCGGGCCGGGGAGCTGTTTTTT CATRKAASGRAWRAGELFF
TRBJ1-5 . TRBV10-3 TRBD1 TGTGCCATCAGCCCGGGACAGATCAATCAGCCCCAGCATTTT CAISPGQINQPQHF
TRBJ1-1 many TRBV12-3/TRBV12-4 . TGTGCCAGCAGTCCTTTGGGGCTAGGGTATTCTGAAGCTTTCTTT CASSPLGLGYSEAFF
TRBJ2-1 once TRBV10-1 . TGCGCCAGCAGTGAGTATAGCGGACTCCCTATTTACAATGAGCAGTTCTTC CASSEYSGLPIYNEQFF
TRBJ2-5 . TRBV5-1 TRBD2 TGCGCCGGGAGGGTAATACCGGGCCTCCAAGAGACCCAGTACTTC CAGRVIPGLQETQYF
TRBJ1-2 many TRBV7-3 . TGTGCCAGCAGCTTAACCCCAGGTGGCGGCTACACCTTC CASSLTPGGGYTF
TRBJ1-2 few TRBV20-1 . TGCAGTGCTAGAGACAGGGACTATGGCTACACCTTC CSARDRDYGYTF
TRBJ1-4 . TRBV7-9 . TGTGCCACGGGAGGAGATAGGGAAAAACTGTTTTTT CATGGDREKLFF
TRBJ1-2 few TRBV4-1 . TGCGCCAGCAGCCCGCAGATTTCTGGCTATGGCTACACCTTC CASSPQISGYGYTF
TRBJ2-5 . TRBV11-2 . TGTGCCAGCAGCCCAGGTTGGGGGCCCCAAGAGACCCAGTACTTC CASSPGWGPQETQYF
TRBJ2-2 many TRBV5-1 TRBD2 TGCGCCAGCACCTCTCTAGCGGGAACGAACACCGGGGAGCTGTTTTTT CASTSLAGTNTGELFF
TRBJ1-1 . TRBV20-1 . TGCAGTGCAGAATTGGGGGGCTCCAACACTGAAGCTTTCTTT CSAELGGSNTEAFF
TRBJ2-1 . TRBV14 . TGTGCCAGCAGCCAAGGTTTCGGGGGCTCGGACAATGAGCAGTTCTTC CASSQGFGGSDNEQFF
TRBJ2-5 once TRBV9 TRBD1 TGTGCCAGCAGCCCGACAGGGGAACCGTACTTC CASSPTGEPYF
TRBJ2-7 many TRBV12-3/TRBV12-4 . TGTGCCAGCAGTTTGGAACTACTCTCCTACGAGCAGTACTTC CASSLELLSYEQYF
TRBJ2-7 . TRBV19 TRBD1 TGTGCCACCCGACCAGGGACAGGGGGCTCCTACGAGCAGTACTTC CATRPGTGGSYEQYF
TRBJ2-5 . TRBV5-4 . TGTGCCAGCAGCTCTGGCGGGTGGAGGGTTAGTGAGACCCAGTGCTTC CASSSGGWRVSETQCF
TRBJ2-3 . TRBV7-8 TRBD2 TGTGCCAGCAGCCCTTGGGCTAGCGGGTGGGATACGCAGTATTTT CASSPWASGWDTQYF
TRBJ1-4 . TRBV24-1 . TGTGCCACCAGTGATCGGAGGGACATTAATGAAAAACTGTTTTTT CATSDRRDINEKLFF
TRBJ1-2 . TRBV9 . TGTGCCAGCTGGGGAACAGGGTCCAACTATGGCTACACCTTC CASWGTGSNYGYTF
TRBJ2-7 many TRBV6-1 TRBD1 TGTGCCAGCAGTCCTTCCGGGACAGGGACCTACGAGCAGTACTTC CASSPSGTGTYEQYF
TRBJ1-1 . TRBV19 TRBD1 TGTGCCAGTACCGAATCAGGACAGGCCAACACTGAAGCTTTCTTT CASTESGQANTEAFF
TRBJ2-1 . TRBV19 . TGTGCCAGTAGCCTCGTGGGAGGCTCGTACAATGAGCAGTTCTTC CASSLVGGSYNEQFF
TRBJ1-2 . TRBV7-9 . TGCGCCAGCAGCTCGGGGTCTTATGGCTACACCTTC CASSSGSYGYTF
TRBJ1-5 . TRBV19 . TGTGCCAGTAATCCCATGGGGGGAGGCAATCAGCCCCAGCATTTT CASNPMGGGNQPQHF
TRBJ2-1 . TRBV3-1 TRBD1 TGTGCCAGCAGCCAAGATCTGGGACAGGGATTGGACAATGAGCAGTTCTTC CASSQDLGQGLDNEQFF
TRBJ2-1 . TRBV11-2 . TGTGCCAGCAGTCTCGGGGATCCCTCCTACAATGAGCAGTTCTTC CASSLGDPSYNEQFF
TRBJ2-1 few TRBV6-2/TRBV6-3 TRBD2 TGTGCCAGCAGTTACTCGTGGGGGGGCTCCTACAATGAGCAGTTCTTC CASSYSWGGSYNEQFF
TRBJ1-2 many TRBV5-5 . TGTGCCAGCAGCTTGAGATTCCAGACTTATGGCTACACCTTC CASSLRFQTYGYTF
TRBJ2-7 many TRBV20-1 . TGCAGTGCTAGTGGTTGGCGGATTCCTTACGAGCAGTACTTC CSASGWRIPYEQYF
TRBJ2-3 . TRBV24-1 TRBD2 TGTGCCACCAGTGTGACTAGCGGGAGGGCAACAGATACGCAGTATTTT CATSVTSGRATDTQYF
TRBJ2-3 few TRBV28 TRBD2 TGTGCCAGCAGTCCGAATAGCGGGAGGCCAGATTTT CASSPNSGRPDF
TRBJ2-7 few TRBV7-8 . TGTGCCAGCAGCTTGAGGCAGACTGGGATCTCCTACGAGCAGTACTTC CASSLRQTGISYEQYF
TRBJ2-2 . TRBV29-1 TRBD2 TGCAGCGGACGACTAGCCGCGAACACCGGGGAGCTGTTTTTT CSGRLAANTGELFF
TRBJ1-6 many TRBV30 . TGTGCCTGGAGTAGCGCTAATTCACCCCTCCACTTT CAWSSANSPLHF
TRBJ1-3 few TRBV29-1 . TGCAGCGTTGAGTCCGGGCCTGGAAACACCATATATTTT CSVESGPGNTIYF
TRBJ2-1 . TRBV24-1 . TGTGCCACCAGTACACTGATCTCCAGGGGTGAGCAAGCTGAGCAGTTCTTC CATSTLISRGEQAEQFF
TRBJ2-7 . TRBV19 TRBD1 TGTGCCAGTACCTCGACTCTTGGGGAACAGGGGATTTTCGAGCAGTACTTC CASTSTLGEQGIFEQYF
TRBJ1-5 . TRBV24-1 . TGTGCCACCAGTGATCCGACGGGGGGGGCAGGATGCAATCAGCCCCAGCATTTT CATSDPTGGAGCNQPQHF
TRBJ1-3 . TRBV12-3/TRBV12-4 . TGTGCCAGCAGTTTCTTGGGTTCGAAAGGAAACACCATATATTTT CASSFLGSKGNTIYF
TRBJ2-2 . TRBV19 . TGTGCCAGTAGGGATGGCGGGGAGCTGTTTTTT CASRDGGELFF
TRBJ1-4 many TRBV9 . TGTGCCAGCAGCGTAGGACCACGCCCCCAGGGGACCACTAATGAAAAACTGTTTTTT CASSVGPRPQGTTNEKLFF